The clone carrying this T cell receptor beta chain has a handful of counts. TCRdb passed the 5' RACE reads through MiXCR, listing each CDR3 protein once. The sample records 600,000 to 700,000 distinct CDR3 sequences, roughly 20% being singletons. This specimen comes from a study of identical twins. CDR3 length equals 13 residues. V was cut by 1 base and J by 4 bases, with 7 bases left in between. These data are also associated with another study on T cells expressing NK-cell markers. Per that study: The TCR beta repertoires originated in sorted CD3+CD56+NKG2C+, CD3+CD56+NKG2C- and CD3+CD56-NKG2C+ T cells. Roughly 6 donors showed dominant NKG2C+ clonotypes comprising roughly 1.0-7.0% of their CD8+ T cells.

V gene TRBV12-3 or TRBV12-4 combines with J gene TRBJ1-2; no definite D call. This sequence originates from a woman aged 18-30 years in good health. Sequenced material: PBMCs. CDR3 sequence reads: CASSLERTYGYTF. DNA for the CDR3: TGTGCCAGCAGTTTAGAGCGGACCTATGGCTACACCTTC.